This is a list of T cell receptor beta chains from one sample in a study of cytomegalovirus exposure and HLA in healthy donors. Profiled with immunoSEQ multiplex PCR; TCRdb holds only in-frame clones, not every one. The table lists over 250,000 clones, just over 85% of them singletons. Sequencing input: PBMCs. These receptors were taken from a woman under 30 in good health and CMV-seronegative. Each CDR3 is given with its conserved first and last residue. D genes are given only for firm matches. Part of the rows lack a size; the others show once, few, many or a class for expanded clones.

-	TRBJ2-7	TRBV7-2	TRBD2	CASSQDTSSSGYEQYF	TGTGCCAGCAGCCAAGACACATCCTCTAGCGGATACGAGCAGTACTTC
-	TRBJ2-7	TRBV5-1	-	CASSISPDWNPYEQYF	TGCGCCAGCAGCATAAGCCCGGACTGGAATCCCTACGAGCAGTACTTC
-	TRBJ1-5	TRBV27	-	CASSSGRAYNQPQHF	TGTGCCAGCAGCTCCGGCAGGGCCTACAATCAGCCCCAGCATTTT
-	TRBJ1-6	TRBV20-1	-	CSASPNAPF	TGCAGTGCTAGCCCTAATGCCCCTTTT
-	TRBJ2-7	TRBV30	-	CAWSVLSGSAEQYF	TGTGCCTGGAGTGTACTGTCCGGGAGCGCCGAGCAGTACTTC
once	TRBJ1-1	TRBV7-8	-	CASSFLGGSNTEAFF	TGTGCCAGCAGCTTTCTGGGGGGATCGAACACTGAAGCTTTCTTT
-	TRBJ1-5	TRBV27	-	CASGREGQPQHF	TGTGCCAGTGGCAGAGAGGGTCAGCCCCAGCATTTT
few	TRBJ2-2	TRBV7-3	-	CASSLTSSRGTGELFF	TGTGCCAGCAGCTTAACCAGCAGTAGGGGCACCGGGGAGCTGTTTTTT
-	TRBJ2-7	TRBV18	TRBD1	CASSRAFGQGSYEQYF	TGTGCCAGCTCCCGGGCTTTTGGACAGGGGAGCTACGAGCAGTACTTC
-	TRBJ1-4	TRBV28	-	CASSRRRFNEKLFF	TGTGCCAGCAGCCGACGGCGGTTTAATGAAAAACTGTTTTTT
-	TRBJ2-5	TRBV30	TRBD1	CAGQGGGQETQYF	TGTGCCGGACAGGGGGGAGGCCAAGAGACCCAGTACTTC
-	TRBJ2-5	TRBV4-2	TRBD2	CASSQETAGGQETQYF	TGTGCCAGCAGCCAAGAGACAGCGGGAGGACAAGAGACCCAGTACTTC
-	TRBJ1-5	TRBV2	-	CASSEWRTREDQPQHF	TGTGCCAGCAGTGAATGGCGGACTAGAGAGGATCAGCCCCAGCATTTT
-	TRBJ2-3	TRBV4-3	TRBD1	CASSQDPTGASTDTQYF	TGCGCCAGCAGCCAGGATCCGACAGGGGCGTCCACAGATACGCAGTATTTT
-	TRBJ1-1	TRBV7-2	TRBD1	CASSPRQGGTEAFF	TGTGCCAGCAGCCCCCGACAGGGGGGCACTGAAGCTTTCTTT
-	TRBJ1-5	TRBV4-1	TRBD1	CASSHLTGGARQPQHF	TGCGCCAGCAGCCACTTGACAGGGGGCGCGAGGCAGCCCCAGCATTTT
-	TRBJ2-7	TRBV6-5	TRBD2	CASSVGLAGTYEQYF	TGTGCCAGCAGTGTGGGACTAGCGGGGACCTACGAGCAGTACTTC
-	TRBJ2-7	TRBV9	TRBD2	CASSVGRSGTYEQYF	TGTGCCAGCAGCGTAGGCCGGAGCGGGACCTACGAGCAGTACTTC
-	TRBJ2-7	TRBV29-1	TRBD1	CSAPKTGSYEQYF	TGCAGCGCTCCCAAGACAGGGTCCTACGAGCAGTACTTC
-	TRBJ1-6	TRBV27	-	CASSLYGQTSPLHF	TGTGCCAGCAGTTTATATGGACAAACCTCACCCCTCCACTTT
-	TRBJ2-7	TRBV30	-	CAWSVGAGTYEQYF	TGTGCCTGGAGTGTCGGAGCCGGGACTTACGAGCAGTACTTC
-	TRBJ1-4	TRBV6-6	-	CASSYTQGGGVEKLFF	TGTGCCAGCAGTTACACGCAGGGAGGGGGGGTGGAAAAACTGTTTTTT
-	TRBJ2-7	TRBV11-2	TRBD1	CASSFAPGTGEAEQYF	TGTGCCAGCAGCTTCGCCCCCGGGACAGGGGAAGCCGAGCAGTACTTC
few	TRBJ1-2	TRBV11-2	TRBD1	CASSHGQGYGYTF	TGTGCCAGCAGCCACGGACAGGGCTATGGCTACACCTTC
-	TRBJ2-7	TRBV6-5	TRBD1	CASSYYPTGAEQYF	TGTGCCAGCAGCTACTACCCTACAGGGGCCGAGCAGTACTTC
-	TRBJ2-1	TRBV27	TRBD1	CASSLNMGTGDNEQFF	TGTGCCAGCAGTTTAAACATGGGGACAGGTGACAATGAGCAGTTCTTC
-	TRBJ2-7	TRBV7-9	-	CASSRGGSYEQYF	TGTGCCAGCAGCCGTGGCGGTTCCTACGAGCAGTACTTC
-	TRBJ1-2	TRBV27	-	CASSLWGEGGYTF	TGTGCCAGCAGTTTATGGGGGGAAGGGGGCTACACCTTC
once	TRBJ2-1	TRBV27	-	CASSLQGGNEQFF	TGTGCCAGCAGTTTACAGGGGGGCAATGAGCAGTTCTTC
-	TRBJ2-3	TRBV5-1	-	CASSLGADTQYF	TGCGCCAGCAGCTTAGGGGCAGATACGCAGTATTTT
once	TRBJ1-2	TRBV6-5	TRBD1	CASSLTGVGYGYTF	TGTGCCAGCAGTCTAACAGGGGTAGGATATGGCTACACCTTC
-	TRBJ2-7	TRBV6-5	TRBD1	CASSYSSGTVLREQYF	TGTGCCAGCAGTTACTCGAGTGGGACAGTCCTACGAGAGCAGTACTTC
once	TRBJ1-5	TRBV2	-	CASRSGGIQPQHF	TGTGCCAGCAGGTCGGGGGGAATTCAGCCCCAGCATTTT
once	TRBJ1-2	TRBV6-1	TRBD1	CASTWPGQGKQGYTF	TGTGCCAGCACCTGGCCGGGACAGGGGAAACAAGGCTACACCTTC
-	TRBJ2-1	TRBV29-1	-	CSVVEVLVYNEQFF	TGCAGCGTTGTCGAGGTTCTCGTCTACAATGAGCAGTTCTTC
-	TRBJ2-3	TRBV11-2	TRBD2	CASNIAGATDTQYF	TGTGCCAGCAACATAGCGGGAGCCACAGATACGCAGTATTTT
-	TRBJ2-3	TRBV10-3	-	CAISPGGGATDTQYF	TGTGCCATCAGCCCCGGAGGGGGGGCTACAGATACGCAGTATTTT
few	TRBJ1-2	TRBV2	-	CASSERQVYGYTF	TGTGCCAGCAGTGAACGACAGGTCTATGGCTACACCTTC
-	TRBJ2-7	TRBV2	-	CASSEEERGGPTYEQYF	TGTGCCAGCAGTGAAGAGGAGCGCGGCGGTCCTACCTACGAGCAGTACTTC
-	TRBJ1-1	TRBV5-1	-	CASSPSGGTEAFF	TGCGCCAGCAGCCCCAGCGGGGGCACTGAAGCTTTCTTT
-	TRBJ2-2	TRBV5-1	-	CASTLTANTGELFF	TGCGCCAGCACCCTAACTGCGAACACCGGGGAGCTGTTTTTT
-	TRBJ2-7	TRBV6-5	-	CASSYLQGTYEQYF	TGTGCCAGCAGTTACCTACAGGGAACCTACGAGCAGTACTTC
-	TRBJ2-1	TRBV7-8	-	CASSLRTALGNEQFF	TGTGCCAGCAGCTTACGGACTGCCCTCGGGAATGAGCAGTTCTTC
-	TRBJ2-7	TRBV5-1	TRBD2	CASFDTSGASYEQYF	TGCGCCAGTTTTGATACCAGCGGGGCGTCCTACGAGCAGTACTTC
-	TRBJ2-3	TRBV6-4	-	CASSESLASGTDTQYF	TGTGCCAGCAGTGAATCCCTGGCTAGCGGCACAGATACGCAGTATTTT
-	TRBJ2-1	TRBV29-1	TRBD2	CSARILAGLNEQFF	TGCAGCGCACGGATTCTAGCGGGGTTAAATGAGCAGTTCTTC